This note documents a single TCR beta chain sequence. The antigen remains unidentified. Some clones are missing from TCRdb's copy, which holds only in-frame ones; the method was immunoSEQ multiplex PCR. The data contain around 68,000 clones, roughly 84% of them singletons. These data are taken from a study of OX40 agonist ivuxolimab in advanced cancers. The study, taken as a whole, reports: With doses of 0.1 to 3.0 mg/kg, CD4+ and CD8+ blood T cells had undergone clonal expansion by week 6. Not determined was the antigen specificity of the expanded peripheral T cells. At 0.1-3.0 mg/kg, partial responders had clonal expansion among the lowest observed. On average, CD8+ T cells had more expanded clones than CD4+.

CDR1 and CDR2 (germline): LGHNA, YNFKEQ. V lost 4 bases to trimming and J lost 4 bases, with 16 bases between them. This CDR3 region has 15 residues. V usage is TRBV4-2 and J usage is TRBJ1-1; perhaps TRBD1 as D (6 bases). The TCR comes from an adult with an advanced solid tumor such as melanoma, head and neck, liver or kidney cancer. Sequences were derived from CD4+ or CD8+ T cells sorted from blood, sampled in a trial of the OX40 agonist ivuxolimab. The DNA for the CDR3 is TGTGCCAGCAGCCCCCGGACAGATTCGGTCACTGAAGCTTTCTTT. Translating gives CASSPRTDSVTEAFF.